This T cell receptor beta chain was captured by sequencing in a study of CD8+CD57+ T cells in acquired aplastic anemia. Study overall: Across the sorted CD4+ and CD8+ cells, DNA amounts averaged about 3 ug. On average, healthy donors gave 10 million to 14 million reads for CD4+ cells. Study-level results: Comparison of patients with controls identified 25 to 30 shared CD8+ CDR3 sequences. Patients did not significantly differ from controls in CD8+ Simpson's diversity.

Profiling that covered TCR beta VDJ and CDR3 relied on genomic DNA as its template. Using its own MiXCR run on the reads, TCRdb lists one record per CDR3 protein. Counted here are approximately 160,000 distinct CDR3 sequences, roughly 40% occurring once; the ten biggest clones make up approximately 1%. Trimming removed 3 bases from V and 0 bases from J; junction bases left unmatched: 6. Germline values: CDR1 SGHRS, CDR2 YFSETQ. The length of the CDR3 is 16 residues. A note on this clonotype: The antigen is unknown.

The clonotype comes from a human donor in good health. This chain links TRBV5-1 with TRBJ2-3; 8 bases map to TRBD2. The sample consisted of sorted CD4+, CD8+, or CD8+CD57+ T cells (not recorded which) from PBMCs. CDR3 sequence reads: CASSSKRERSTDTQYF. The DNA of the CDR3 is TGCGCCAGCAGCTCAAAGCGGGAGCGAAGCACAGATACGCAGTATTTT.